The 31 T cell receptor beta chains listed next were all sequenced from one sample in a study of blood T cells in healthy people across ages. Using a J-beta primer mix together with a sample-barcoded 5' primer, a second PCR was run for about 6 to 12 cycles. TCRdb processed the 5' RACE reads anew with MiXCR; each CDR3 protein has one entry. The sample yields approximately 600,000 distinct CDR3 sequences, approximately 59% seen once. The specimen was blood. The receptors stem from a man in his 60s in good health.

This clonotype was counted between two and nine times. The V gene is TRBV4-1, the J gene TRBJ1-4; D possibly corresponds to TRBD1 (6 bases). The CDR3 is 16 amino acids. Trimming cost V 0 bases and J 8 bases, with 16 bases left between them. Germline lookup yields CDR1 MGHRA and CDR2 YSYEKL. CDR3 in DNA: TGCGCCAGCAGCCAAGACGGCCAGGGGCTGGGCGAAAAACTGTTTTTT. Its protein product is CASSQDGQGLGEKLFF.

The CDR3 coding sequence is TGTGCCAGCTCGGACTTTCCAACCTTTGAAGCTTTCTTT. Encoded protein: CASSDFPTFEAFF. The V call is TRBV6-6, the J call TRBJ1-1, with D uncertain. The CDR3 loop spans 13 amino acids. V was trimmed by 8 bases and J by 7 bases, leaving 17 bases between them. Germline loops: CDR1 MNHNY, CDR2 SVGAGI (reference sequence).

This chain uses TRBV20-1 with TRBJ2-7; possibly TRBD2 for D (5 bases). The V gene's germline CDR1 is DFQATT and CDR2 SNEGSKA (reference sequence). This CDR3 is built from 14 residues. The ends were cut back, 6 bases at V and 0 bases at J, with 15 bases in the middle. CDR3 coding DNA: TGCAGTGCGACGCGCGAGAGGGTCTCCTACGAGCAGTACTTC. Translation: CSATRERVSYEQYF.

The rearrangement uses TRBV27 and TRBJ1-6, with 9 bases fitting TRBD1. V gave up 6 bases and J gave up 9 bases; unmatched junction bases: 12. Germline-derived CDR1 and CDR2 are MNHEY and SMNVEV (reference sequence). This CDR3 has 16 residues. The DNA of the CDR3 is TGTGCCAGCAGCCCCGATGCGGGACAGGGAGGTTCACCCCTCCACTTT. Translation gives CASSPDAGQGGSPLHF.

The rearrangement uses TRBV2 and TRBJ2-3, with a weak D call TRBD2 (6 bases). Germline V CDR1 and CDR2: SNHLY, FYNNEI. The V end lost 6 bases, the J end lost 4 bases, and 14 bases lay between the germline ends. The CDR3 covers 14 residues. The CDR3 DNA reads TGTGCCAGCAGGGGCAGGGACTGGTCAGATACGCAGTATTTT. Its translation is CASRGRDWSDTQYF.

The rearrangement uses TRBV20-1 and TRBJ1-2; D perhaps matches TRBD1 (5 bases). CDR1 is DFQATT and CDR2 is SNEGSKA in the germline V gene (reference sequence). CDR3 length equals 11 residues. V dropped 5 bases and J dropped 4 bases, with 8 bases sitting between them. The CDR3 DNA reads as TGCAGTGCTTTCACAGGCTATGGCTACACCTTC. Translating it yields CSAFTGYGYTF.

The chain carries TRBV20-1 and TRBJ1-5; 9 bases line up with TRBD1. This CDR3 has 13 amino acids. V lost 5 bases, J lost 4 bases, and 3 bases stayed unmatched. Germline V gene sequence: CDR1 DFQATT, CDR2 SNEGSKA (reference sequence). The CDR3 region is CSAPQGANQPQHF. CDR3 sequence (DNA): TGCAGTGCTCCACAGGGGGCAAATCAGCCCCAGCATTTT.

J is TRBJ1-5 and V is TRBV6-4; D perhaps matches TRBD1 (6 bases). V lost 0 bases and J lost 6, with 12 bases in between. CDR1 MRHNA and CDR2 SNTAGT come from the germline V gene. This CDR3 is built from 15 residues. In DNA form, the CDR3 reads TGTGCCAGCAGTGACTCCCCGGGGGCAGGTCAGCCCCAGCATTTT. It yields the protein CASSDSPGAGQPQHF.

The chain uses TRBV20-1 and TRBJ2-5, with 8 bases aligning to TRBD1. CDR1 and CDR2 from the germline V gene are DFQATT and SNEGSKA (reference sequence). The CDR3 runs 14 residues. The V gene end was trimmed by 6 bases and the J gene end by 11 bases; junction bases not matched to a gene: 17. CDR3 sequence reads: CSAQRQGWRNEQYF. The CDR3 DNA reads as TGCAGTGCACAGAGACAGGGGTGGCGCAATGAGCAGTACTTC.

The chain recombines TRBV2 with TRBJ1-4, with a weak D call TRBD1 (6 bases). This CDR3 is built from 13 residues. The V end was cut by 6 bases, the J end by 7 bases, with 12 bases between. CDR1 and CDR2 (germline): SNHLY, FYNNEI. CDR3 sequence (DNA): TGTGCCAGCAGCCGGGGGCTCGGTGAAAAACTGTTTTTT. It encodes CASSRGLGEKLFF.

This clonotype turned up a few times. The gene calls are TRBV20-1 and TRBJ2-3, with D uncertain. The CDR3 loop spans 13 amino acids. Germline CDR1 DFQATT, CDR2 SNEGSKA (reference sequence). Trimming took 4 bases from V and 3 from J, leaving 11 bases between them. In DNA, the CDR3 is TGCAGTGCTACCGCCAGTGGAACAGATACGCAGTATTTT. This translates into CSATASGTDTQYF.

The chain combines TRBV12-3 or TRBV12-4 with TRBJ2-1, with TRBD1 matching over 8 bases. The CDR3 covers 15 residues. V shed 3 bases, J shed 6 bases, and the junction held 7 bases outside the gene matches. CDR3 coding DNA: TGTGCCAGCAGTTTCAGGCAGGGGGCGGGCAATGAGCAGTTCTTC. It specifies CASSFRQGAGNEQFF.

This clonotype was picked up a small number of times. The V and J genes are TRBV5-1 and TRBJ2-7, with TRBD1 matching over 9 bases. After removal of 4 bases from V and 0 bases from J, the junction contained 5 bases not matched to a gene. This CDR3 has 15 residues. Germline-derived CDR1 and CDR2 are SGHRS and YFSETQ. This CDR3 reads CASSRDRVGSYEQYF. The DNA for the CDR3 is TGCGCCAGCAGCAGGGACAGGGTGGGCTCCTACGAGCAGTACTTC.

V is TRBV11-2 and J is TRBJ2-4; D call uncertain. The J call may be in error: the DNA end matches TRBJ2-7 better. The CDR3 length is 13 residues. Germline values: CDR1 SGHAT, CDR2 FQNNGV. CDR3 amino acids: CASSPNTGHEQYF. CDR3 nucleotide sequence: TGTGCCAGCAGCCCAAATACGGGTCACGAGCAGTACTTC.

This clonotype has a single count. The V and J genes are TRBV3-1 and TRBJ2-1; D is undetermined. The CDR3 length is 11 residues. V was pared by 1 base and J by 11 bases, with 6 bases between. CDR1 and CDR2 from the germline V gene are LGHDT and YNNKEL (reference sequence). The CDR3 DNA reads TGTGCCAGCAGCCAAGGGCATCAGCAGTTCTTC. It encodes CASSQGHQQFF.

The chain joins TRBV21-1 to TRBJ2-1. TRBV21-1 is marked as a pseudogene. This CDR3 region has 12 residues. This CDR3 is CASSRQNNEQFF. The DNA of the CDR3 is TGTGCCAGCAGCAGGCAGAACAATGAGCAGTTCTTC.

Only a few counts were recorded for this clonotype. V and J are TRBV28 and TRBJ1-6, with D perhaps TRBD1 (5 bases). This CDR3 has 16 residues. Germline CDR1 and CDR2: MDHEN and SYDVKM. V shed 2 bases and J shed 2 bases, with 10 bases lying between them. The CDR3 sequence: CASSLQGGAYNSPLHF. The CDR3 DNA reads TGTGCCAGCAGTTTACAGGGCGGGGCCTATAATTCACCCCTCCACTTT.

This clonotype appeared a single time. The chain joins TRBV9 to TRBJ2-5; 14 nucleotides align to TRBD2. The CDR3 spans 16 residues. CDR1 is SGDLS, CDR2 YYNGEE, per germline. J gave up 4 bases and V 0 bases, and 2 bases lay outside the gene matches. CDR3 loop: CASSVAGLAGVETQYF. CDR3 bases: TGTGCCAGCAGCGTAGCGGGACTAGCGGGGGTAGAGACCCAGTACTTC.

This clonotype has only a few counts. This rearrangement joins TRBV29-1 to TRBJ2-7; TRBD1 matches at 9 bases. The CDR3 has 12 amino acids. J gave up 7 bases and V 4 bases, and 5 bases lay outside the gene matches. CDR1 is SQVTM and CDR2 is ANQGSEA in the germline V gene. CDR3 DNA: TGCAGCGTTGCGGGACAGGGTAAGGAGCAGTACTTC. This gives the protein CSVAGQGKEQYF.

Concerning this clonotype: A much larger clone sits a single nucleotide away, making a read error possible. The chain is built from TRBV5-8 and TRBJ1-6; 7 bases map to TRBD1. The CDR3 contains 15 residues. Germline V lookup: CDR1 SGHTS, CDR2 YDEGEE. V was clipped by 4 bases and J by 9 bases; unmatched bases: 10. CDR3: CASSPRDRAPSPLHF. Written as DNA, the CDR3 is TGTGCCAGCAGCCCCCGTGACAGGGCTCCTTCACCCCTCCACTTT.

This clonotype was found a few times. The J gene is TRBJ1-2, the V gene TRBV4-3; 9 nucleotides line up with TRBD1. The CDR3 is 18 residues long. Losses at the gene ends were 0 bases for V and 9 bases for J; bases not matched to a gene: 17. CDR1 LGHNA and CDR2 YSLEER come from the germline V gene. Here the CDR3 reads CASSQDPLNPTGGGSYTF. The CDR3 DNA reads TGCGCCAGCAGCCAAGACCCTCTTAACCCGACAGGGGGAGGGAGCTACACCTTC.

The CDR3 loop is CASSPRQGAYNEQYF. The DNA of the CDR3 is TGCGCCAGCAGCCCCCGACAGGGGGCTTACAATGAGCAGTACTTC. The chain combines TRBV5-1 with TRBJ2-4; 10 positions match TRBD1. V lost 4 bases and J lost 13; bases outside the gene matches: 14. Germline V lookup: CDR1 SGHRS, CDR2 YFSETQ. The CDR3 length is 15 residues.

CDR3 sequence (DNA): TGTGCCAGCAGCCGCGGGGCGGGGGGGCCTTTGGATGAGCAGTTCTTC. Protein sequence: CASSRGAGGPLDEQFF. The chain recombines TRBV12-3 or TRBV12-4 with TRBJ2-1; 9 positions agree with TRBD2. J was trimmed by 8 bases and V by 6 bases; bases with no gene match: 14. The CDR3 spans 16 residues.

The chain uses TRBV3-1 and TRBJ2-7, with 8 bases that match TRBD1. From germline, CDR1 is LGHDT and CDR2 YNNKEL (reference sequence). Unmatched junction bases numbered 5, after V lost 0 bases and J lost 4 bases. CDR3 length: 15 amino acids. CDR3 sequence: CASSQDPNRGYEQYF. The CDR3 DNA sequence: TGTGCCAGCAGCCAAGACCCCAACAGGGGGTACGAGCAGTACTTC.

The V gene is TRBV6-1, the J gene TRBJ2-7; 10 nucleotides line up with TRBD2. Looked up from germline, CDR1 is MNHNS and CDR2 is SASEGT. J lost 1 base, V lost 2 bases, and 5 bases had no gene match. There are 16 residues in the CDR3. For the CDR3, the DNA is TGTGCCAGCAGTGAATCTAGCGGGGGATATTCCTACGAGCAGTACTTC. It specifies CASSESSGGYSYEQYF.

In its sample, this clonotype was seen a few times. The genes are TRBV12-3 or TRBV12-4 and TRBJ2-5, with 7 bases identical to TRBD1. Trimming at V came to 4 bases and at J to 5 bases, leaving 7 bases not matched to a gene. This CDR3 comprises 14 residues. The CDR3, as DNA: TGTGCCAGCAGTTGGTACAGCAGGGGGGAGACCCAGTACTTC. It translates to CASSWYSRGETQYF.

The table lists this clonotype with a count of one. V is TRBV6-1 and J is TRBJ2-5, with 11 bases matching TRBD2. The CDR3 is 15 residues long. Per germline, CDR1 MNHNS and CDR2 SASEGT. V shed 4 bases, J shed 5 bases, and the junction held 6 bases outside the gene matches. DNA for the CDR3: TGTGCCAGCAGTGGAACGGGACTAGCGGAGGAGACCCAGTACTTC. Translation gives CASSGTGLAEETQYF.

This sequence joins TRBV6-2 or TRBV6-3 and TRBJ2-1; D gene unclear. In germline, CDR1 is MNHEY, CDR2 SVGEGT. The V gene lost 6 bases and the J gene lost 8 bases, with 8 bases spanning the gap. This CDR3 is built from 11 residues. CDR3 loop: CASSRGYEQFF. Written as DNA, the CDR3 is TGTGCCAGCAGCCGCGGTTATGAGCAGTTCTTC.

The J gene is TRBJ2-5, the V gene TRBV27; 8 nucleotides line up with TRBD1. The end of the DNA aligns better with TRBJ2-7, so the J call may be wrong. Looked up from germline, CDR1 is MNHEY and CDR2 is SMNVEV (reference sequence). This CDR3 contains 14 residues. The CDR3 spells CASSEWTGRNEQYF. The CDR3, as DNA: TGTGCCAGCAGCGAATGGACAGGGAGGAACGAGCAGTACTTC.

The chain couples TRBV15 to TRBJ2-4; D gene ambiguous. The length of the CDR3 is 16 residues. Germline-derived CDR1 and CDR2 are LNHNV and YYDKDF (reference sequence). Trimming took off 4 bases at V and 3 bases at J, with 16 bases between the two ends. The CDR3 protein is CATSITNPIDKNIQYF. The CDR3 bases are TGTGCCACCAGCATTACGAATCCCATAGACAAAAACATTCAGTACTTC.

This chain links TRBV4-1 with TRBJ1-6; 12 positions agree with TRBD1. The ends lost 2 bases at V and 9 bases at J; junction bases unmatched: 2. CDR1 MGHRA and CDR2 YSYEKL come from the germline V gene. This CDR3 contains 15 residues. The CDR3 coding sequence is TGCGCCAGCAGCCAACCGGGACAGGGGGCTTCACCCCTCCACTTT. As protein: CASSQPGQGASPLHF.